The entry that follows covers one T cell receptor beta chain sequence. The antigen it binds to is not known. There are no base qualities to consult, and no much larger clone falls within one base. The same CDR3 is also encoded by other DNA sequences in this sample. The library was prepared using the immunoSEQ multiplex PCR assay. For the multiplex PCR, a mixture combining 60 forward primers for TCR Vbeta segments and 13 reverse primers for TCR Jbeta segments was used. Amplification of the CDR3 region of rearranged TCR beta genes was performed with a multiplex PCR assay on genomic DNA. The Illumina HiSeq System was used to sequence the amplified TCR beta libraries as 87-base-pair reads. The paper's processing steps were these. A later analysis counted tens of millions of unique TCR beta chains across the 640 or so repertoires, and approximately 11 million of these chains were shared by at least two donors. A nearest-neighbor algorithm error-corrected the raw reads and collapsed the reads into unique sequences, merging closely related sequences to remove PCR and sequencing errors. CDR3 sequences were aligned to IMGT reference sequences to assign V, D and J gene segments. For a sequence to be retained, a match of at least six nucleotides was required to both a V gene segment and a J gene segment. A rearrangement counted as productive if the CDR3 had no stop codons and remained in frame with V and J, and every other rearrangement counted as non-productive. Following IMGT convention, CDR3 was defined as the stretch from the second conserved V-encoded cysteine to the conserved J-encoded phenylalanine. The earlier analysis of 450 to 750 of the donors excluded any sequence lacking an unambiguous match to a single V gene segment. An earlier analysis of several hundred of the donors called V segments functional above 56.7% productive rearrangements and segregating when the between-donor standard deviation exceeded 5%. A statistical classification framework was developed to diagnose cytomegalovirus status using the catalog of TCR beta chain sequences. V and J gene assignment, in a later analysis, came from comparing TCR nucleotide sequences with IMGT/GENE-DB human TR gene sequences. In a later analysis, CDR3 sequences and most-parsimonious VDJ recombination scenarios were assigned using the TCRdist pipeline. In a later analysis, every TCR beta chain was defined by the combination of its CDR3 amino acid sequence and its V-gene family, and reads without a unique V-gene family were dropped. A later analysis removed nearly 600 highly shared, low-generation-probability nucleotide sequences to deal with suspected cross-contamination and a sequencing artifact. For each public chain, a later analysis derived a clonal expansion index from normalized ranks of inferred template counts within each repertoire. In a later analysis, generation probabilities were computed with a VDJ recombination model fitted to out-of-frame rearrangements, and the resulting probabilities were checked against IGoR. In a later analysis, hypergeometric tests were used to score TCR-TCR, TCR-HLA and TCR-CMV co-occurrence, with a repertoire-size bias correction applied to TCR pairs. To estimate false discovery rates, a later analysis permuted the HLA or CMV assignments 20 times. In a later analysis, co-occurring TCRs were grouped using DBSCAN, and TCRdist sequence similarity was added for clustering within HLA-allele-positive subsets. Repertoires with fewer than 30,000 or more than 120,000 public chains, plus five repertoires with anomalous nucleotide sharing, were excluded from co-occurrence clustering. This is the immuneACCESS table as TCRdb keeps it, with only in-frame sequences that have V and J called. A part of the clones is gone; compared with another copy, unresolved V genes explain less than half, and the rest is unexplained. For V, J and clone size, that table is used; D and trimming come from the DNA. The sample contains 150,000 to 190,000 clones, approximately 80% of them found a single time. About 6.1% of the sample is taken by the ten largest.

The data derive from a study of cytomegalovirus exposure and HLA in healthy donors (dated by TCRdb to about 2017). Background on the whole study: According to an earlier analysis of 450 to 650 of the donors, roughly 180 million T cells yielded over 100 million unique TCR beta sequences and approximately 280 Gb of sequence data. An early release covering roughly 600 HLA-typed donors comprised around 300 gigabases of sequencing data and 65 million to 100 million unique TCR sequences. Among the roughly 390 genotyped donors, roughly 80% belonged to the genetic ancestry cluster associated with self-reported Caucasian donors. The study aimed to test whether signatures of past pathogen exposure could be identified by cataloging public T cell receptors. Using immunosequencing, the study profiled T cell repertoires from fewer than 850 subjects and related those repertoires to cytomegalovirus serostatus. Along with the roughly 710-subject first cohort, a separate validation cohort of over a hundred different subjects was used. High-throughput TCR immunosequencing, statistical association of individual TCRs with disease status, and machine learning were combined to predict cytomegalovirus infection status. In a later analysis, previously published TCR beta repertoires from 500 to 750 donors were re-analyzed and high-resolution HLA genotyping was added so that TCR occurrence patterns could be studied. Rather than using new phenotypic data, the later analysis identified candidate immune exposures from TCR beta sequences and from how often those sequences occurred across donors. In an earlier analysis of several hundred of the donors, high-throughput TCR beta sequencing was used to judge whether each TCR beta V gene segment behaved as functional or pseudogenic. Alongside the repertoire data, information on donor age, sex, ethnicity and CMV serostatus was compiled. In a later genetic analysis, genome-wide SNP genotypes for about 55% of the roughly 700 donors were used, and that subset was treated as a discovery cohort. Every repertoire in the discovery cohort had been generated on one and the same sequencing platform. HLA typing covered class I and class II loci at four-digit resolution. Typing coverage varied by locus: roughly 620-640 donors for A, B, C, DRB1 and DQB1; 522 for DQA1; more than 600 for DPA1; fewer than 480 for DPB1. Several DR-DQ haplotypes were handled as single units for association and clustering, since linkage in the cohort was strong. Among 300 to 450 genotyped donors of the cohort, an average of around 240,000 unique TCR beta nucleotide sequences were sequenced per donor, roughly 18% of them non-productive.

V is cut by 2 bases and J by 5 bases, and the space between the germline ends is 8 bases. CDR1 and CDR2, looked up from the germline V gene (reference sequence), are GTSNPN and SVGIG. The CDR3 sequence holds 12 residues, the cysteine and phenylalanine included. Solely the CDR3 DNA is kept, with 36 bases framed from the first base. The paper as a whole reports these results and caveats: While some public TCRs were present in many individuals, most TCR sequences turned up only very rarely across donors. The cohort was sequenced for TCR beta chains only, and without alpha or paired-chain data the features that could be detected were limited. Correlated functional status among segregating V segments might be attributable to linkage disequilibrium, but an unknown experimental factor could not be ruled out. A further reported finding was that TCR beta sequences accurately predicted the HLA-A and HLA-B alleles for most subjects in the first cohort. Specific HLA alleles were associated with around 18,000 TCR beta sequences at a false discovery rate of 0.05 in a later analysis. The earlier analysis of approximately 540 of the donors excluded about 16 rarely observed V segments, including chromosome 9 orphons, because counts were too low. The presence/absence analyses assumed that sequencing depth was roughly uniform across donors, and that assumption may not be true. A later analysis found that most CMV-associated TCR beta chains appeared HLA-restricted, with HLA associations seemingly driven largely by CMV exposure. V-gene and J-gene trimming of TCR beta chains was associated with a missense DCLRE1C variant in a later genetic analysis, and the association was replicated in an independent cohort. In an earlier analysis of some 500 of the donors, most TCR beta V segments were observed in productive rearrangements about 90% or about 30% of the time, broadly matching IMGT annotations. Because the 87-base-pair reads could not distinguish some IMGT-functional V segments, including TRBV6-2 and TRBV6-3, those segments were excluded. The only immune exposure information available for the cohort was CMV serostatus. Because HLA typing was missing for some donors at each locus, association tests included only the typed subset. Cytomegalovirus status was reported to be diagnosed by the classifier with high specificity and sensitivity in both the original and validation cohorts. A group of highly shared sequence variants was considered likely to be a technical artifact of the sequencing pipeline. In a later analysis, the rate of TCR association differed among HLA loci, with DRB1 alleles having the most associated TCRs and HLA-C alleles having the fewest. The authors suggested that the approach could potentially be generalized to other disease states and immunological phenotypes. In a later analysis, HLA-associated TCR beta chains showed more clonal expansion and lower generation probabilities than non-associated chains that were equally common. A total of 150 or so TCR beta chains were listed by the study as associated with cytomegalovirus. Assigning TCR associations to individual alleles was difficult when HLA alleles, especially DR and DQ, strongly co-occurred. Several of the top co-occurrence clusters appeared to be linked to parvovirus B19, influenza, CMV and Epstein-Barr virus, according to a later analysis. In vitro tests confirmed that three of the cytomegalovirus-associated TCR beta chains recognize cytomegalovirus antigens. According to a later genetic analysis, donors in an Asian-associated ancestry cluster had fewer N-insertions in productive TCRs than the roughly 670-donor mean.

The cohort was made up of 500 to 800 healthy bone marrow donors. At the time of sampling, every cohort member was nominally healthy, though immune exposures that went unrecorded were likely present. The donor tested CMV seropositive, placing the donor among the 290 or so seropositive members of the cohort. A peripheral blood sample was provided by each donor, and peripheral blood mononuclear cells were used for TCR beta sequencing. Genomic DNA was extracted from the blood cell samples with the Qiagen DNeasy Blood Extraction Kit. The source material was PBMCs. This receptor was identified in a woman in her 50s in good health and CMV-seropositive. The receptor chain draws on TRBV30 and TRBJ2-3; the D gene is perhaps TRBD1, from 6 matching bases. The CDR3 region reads CAWSRGGDTQYF. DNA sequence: TGTGCCTGGAGTCGAGGGGGAGATACGCAGTATTTT.